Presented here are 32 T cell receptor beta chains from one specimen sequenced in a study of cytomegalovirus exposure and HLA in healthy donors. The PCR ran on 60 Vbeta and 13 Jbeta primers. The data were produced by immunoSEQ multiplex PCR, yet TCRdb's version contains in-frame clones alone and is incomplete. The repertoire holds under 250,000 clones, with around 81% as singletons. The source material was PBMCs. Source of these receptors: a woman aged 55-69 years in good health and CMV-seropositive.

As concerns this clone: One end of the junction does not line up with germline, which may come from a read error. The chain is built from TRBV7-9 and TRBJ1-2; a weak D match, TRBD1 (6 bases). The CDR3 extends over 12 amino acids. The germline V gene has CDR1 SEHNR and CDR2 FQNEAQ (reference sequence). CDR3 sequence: CSSRGGNYGYTF. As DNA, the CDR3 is TGTTCCAGCAGAGGGGGAAACTATGGCTACACCTTC.

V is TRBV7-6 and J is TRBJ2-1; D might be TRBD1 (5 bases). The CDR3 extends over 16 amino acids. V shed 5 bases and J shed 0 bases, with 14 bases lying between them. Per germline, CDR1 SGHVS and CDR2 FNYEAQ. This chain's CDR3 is CASSQGATSSYNEQFF. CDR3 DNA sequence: TGTGCCAGCAGCCAAGGGGCGACCAGCTCCTACAATGAGCAGTTCTTC.

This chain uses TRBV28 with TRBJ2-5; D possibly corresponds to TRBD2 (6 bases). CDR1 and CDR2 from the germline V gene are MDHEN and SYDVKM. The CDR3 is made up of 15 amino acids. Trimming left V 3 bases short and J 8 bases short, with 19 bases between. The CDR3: CASSFGGRPPGTQYF. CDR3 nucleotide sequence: TGTGCCAGCAGTTTCGGAGGGAGGCCTCCCGGCACCCAGTACTTC.

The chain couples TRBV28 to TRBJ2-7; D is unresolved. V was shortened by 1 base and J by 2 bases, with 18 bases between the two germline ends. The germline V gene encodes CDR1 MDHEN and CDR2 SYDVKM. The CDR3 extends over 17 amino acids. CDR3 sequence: CASSLSTERSATYEQYF. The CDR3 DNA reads TGTGCCAGCAGTTTATCAACAGAACGGTCAGCAACCTACGAGCAGTACTTC.

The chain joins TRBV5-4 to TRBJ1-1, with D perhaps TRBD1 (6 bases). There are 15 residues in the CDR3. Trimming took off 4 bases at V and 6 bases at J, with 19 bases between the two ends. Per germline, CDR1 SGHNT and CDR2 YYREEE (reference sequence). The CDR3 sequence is CASSGTTGRAAEAFF. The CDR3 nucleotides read TGTGCCAGCAGCGGGACTACAGGGCGCGCGGCTGAAGCTTTCTTT.

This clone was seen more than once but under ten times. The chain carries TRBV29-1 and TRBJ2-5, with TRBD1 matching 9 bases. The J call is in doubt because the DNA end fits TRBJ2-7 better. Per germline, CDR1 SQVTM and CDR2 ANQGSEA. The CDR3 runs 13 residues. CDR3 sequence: CSGRTGANYEQYF. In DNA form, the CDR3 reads TGCAGCGGGCGGACAGGGGCAAACTACGAGCAGTACTTC.

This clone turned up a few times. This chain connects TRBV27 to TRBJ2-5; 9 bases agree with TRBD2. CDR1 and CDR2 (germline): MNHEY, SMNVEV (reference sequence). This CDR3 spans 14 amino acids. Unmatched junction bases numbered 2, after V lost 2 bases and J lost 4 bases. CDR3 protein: CASSLTAGGETQYF. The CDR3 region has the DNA TGTGCCAGCAGTTTAACAGCGGGAGGAGAGACCCAGTACTTC.

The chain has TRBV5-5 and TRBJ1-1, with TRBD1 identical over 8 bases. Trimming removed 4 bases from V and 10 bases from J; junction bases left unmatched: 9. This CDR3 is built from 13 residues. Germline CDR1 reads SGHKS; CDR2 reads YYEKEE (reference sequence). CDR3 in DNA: TGTGCCAGCAGCATCGGACAGGGCGTCGTAGCTTTCTTT. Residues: CASSIGQGVVAFF.

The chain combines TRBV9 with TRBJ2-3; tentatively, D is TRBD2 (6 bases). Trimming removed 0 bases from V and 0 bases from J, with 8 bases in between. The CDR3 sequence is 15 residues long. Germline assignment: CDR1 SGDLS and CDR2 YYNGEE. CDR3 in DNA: TGTGCCAGCAGCGTAGTAGCGGCTAGCACAGATACGCAGTATTTT. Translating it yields CASSVVAASTDTQYF.

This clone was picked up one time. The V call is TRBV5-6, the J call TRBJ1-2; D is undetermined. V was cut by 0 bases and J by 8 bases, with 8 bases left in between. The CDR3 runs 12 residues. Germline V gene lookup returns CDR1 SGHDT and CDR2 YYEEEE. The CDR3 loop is CASSLDSRGYTF. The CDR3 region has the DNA TGTGCCAGCAGCTTGGACAGCAGAGGCTACACCTTC.

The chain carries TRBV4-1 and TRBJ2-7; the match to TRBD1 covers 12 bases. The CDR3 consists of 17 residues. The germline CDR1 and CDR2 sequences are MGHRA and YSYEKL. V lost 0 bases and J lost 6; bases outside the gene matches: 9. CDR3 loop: CASSQDPGTGGFREQYF. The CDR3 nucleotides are TGCGCCAGCAGCCAAGATCCCGGGACAGGGGGCTTCCGCGAGCAGTACTTC.

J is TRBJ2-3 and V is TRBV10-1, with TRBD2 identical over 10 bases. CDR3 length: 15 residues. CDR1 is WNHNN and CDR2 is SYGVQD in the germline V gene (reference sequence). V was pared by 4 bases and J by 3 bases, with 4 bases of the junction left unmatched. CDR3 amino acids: CASSVASGRTDTQYF. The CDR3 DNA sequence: TGCGCCAGCAGTGTAGCTAGCGGGAGAACAGATACGCAGTATTTT.

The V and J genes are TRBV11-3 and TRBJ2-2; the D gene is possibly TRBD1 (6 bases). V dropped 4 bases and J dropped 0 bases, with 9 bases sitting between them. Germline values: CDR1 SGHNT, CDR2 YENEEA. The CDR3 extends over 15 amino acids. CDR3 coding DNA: TGTGCCAGCAGCTCGGGACACGCGAACACCGGGGAGCTGTTTTTT. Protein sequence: CASSSGHANTGELFF.

CDR3 in DNA: TGCAGTGCTAATATGAACACTGAAGCTTTCTTT. Translation gives CSANMNTEAFF. The rearrangement uses TRBV20-1 and TRBJ1-1; D call uncertain. The length of the CDR3 is 11 residues. V gave up 4 bases and J gave up 0 bases, with 3 bases separating them. Germline V gene lookup returns CDR1 DFQATT and CDR2 SNEGSKA (reference sequence).

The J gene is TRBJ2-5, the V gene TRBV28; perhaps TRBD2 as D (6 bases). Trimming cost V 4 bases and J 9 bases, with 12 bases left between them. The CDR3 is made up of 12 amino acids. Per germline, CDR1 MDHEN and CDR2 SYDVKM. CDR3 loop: CASSWEAGPQYF. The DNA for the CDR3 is TGTGCCAGCAGTTGGGAGGCCGGGCCCCAGTACTTC.

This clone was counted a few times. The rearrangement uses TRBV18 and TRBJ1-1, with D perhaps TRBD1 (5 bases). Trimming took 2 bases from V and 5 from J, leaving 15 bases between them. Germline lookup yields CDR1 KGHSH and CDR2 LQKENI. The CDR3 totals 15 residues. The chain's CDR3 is CASSPSHVGGTEAFF. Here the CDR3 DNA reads TGTGCCAGCTCACCAAGTCACGTCGGGGGTACTGAAGCTTTCTTT.

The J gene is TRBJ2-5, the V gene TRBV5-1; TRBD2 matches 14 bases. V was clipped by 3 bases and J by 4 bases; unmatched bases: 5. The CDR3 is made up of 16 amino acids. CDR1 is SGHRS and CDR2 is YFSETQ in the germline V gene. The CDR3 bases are TGCGCCAGCAGCTCAGGACTAGCGGGAGGAGGAGAGACCCAGTACTTC. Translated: CASSSGLAGGGETQYF.

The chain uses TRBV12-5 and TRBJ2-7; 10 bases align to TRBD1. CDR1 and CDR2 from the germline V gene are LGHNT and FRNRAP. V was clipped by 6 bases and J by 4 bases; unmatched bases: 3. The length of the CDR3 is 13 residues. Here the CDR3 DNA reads TGTGCTAGTGGACGGGACAGGGGTTACGAGCAGTACTTC. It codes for CASGRDRGYEQYF.

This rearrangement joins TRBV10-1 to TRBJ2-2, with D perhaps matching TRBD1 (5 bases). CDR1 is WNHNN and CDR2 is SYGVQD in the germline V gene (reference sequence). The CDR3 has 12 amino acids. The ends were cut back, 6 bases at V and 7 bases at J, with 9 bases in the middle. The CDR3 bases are TGCGCCAGCAGCCAGGGTGGCGGGGAGCTGTTTTTT. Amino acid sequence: CASSQGGGELFF.

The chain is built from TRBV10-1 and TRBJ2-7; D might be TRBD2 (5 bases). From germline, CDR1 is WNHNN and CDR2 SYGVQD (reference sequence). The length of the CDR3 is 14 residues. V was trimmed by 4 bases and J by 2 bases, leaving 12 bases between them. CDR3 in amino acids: CASSGGAETYEQYF. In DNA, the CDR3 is TGCGCCAGCAGTGGGGGAGCGGAAACCTACGAGCAGTACTTC.

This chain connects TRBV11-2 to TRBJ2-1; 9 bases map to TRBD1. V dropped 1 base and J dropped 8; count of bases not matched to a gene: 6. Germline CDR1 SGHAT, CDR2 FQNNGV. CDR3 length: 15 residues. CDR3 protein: CASSLGGTGHDEQFF. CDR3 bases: TGTGCCAGCAGCTTAGGAGGGACAGGGCACGATGAGCAGTTCTTC.

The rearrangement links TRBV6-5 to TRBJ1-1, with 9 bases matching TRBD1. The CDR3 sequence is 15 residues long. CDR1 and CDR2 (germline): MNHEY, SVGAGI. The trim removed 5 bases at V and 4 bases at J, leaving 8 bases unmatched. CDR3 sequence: CASSTTGGAGTEAFF. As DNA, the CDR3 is TGTGCCAGCAGTACAACAGGGGGCGCGGGCACTGAAGCTTTCTTT.

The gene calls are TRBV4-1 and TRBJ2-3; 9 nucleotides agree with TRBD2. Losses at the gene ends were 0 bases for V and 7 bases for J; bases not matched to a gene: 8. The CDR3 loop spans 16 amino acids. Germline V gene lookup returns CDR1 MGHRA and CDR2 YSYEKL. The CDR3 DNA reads TGCGCCAGCAGCCAAGATGGACTAGCGAGGAGGAATACGCAGTATTTT. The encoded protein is CASSQDGLARRNTQYF.

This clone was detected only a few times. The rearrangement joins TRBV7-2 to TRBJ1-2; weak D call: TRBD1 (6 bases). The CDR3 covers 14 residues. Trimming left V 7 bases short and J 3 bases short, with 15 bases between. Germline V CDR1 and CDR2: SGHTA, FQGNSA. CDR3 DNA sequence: TGTGCCAGCAACAGGGACGGTAGTGACTATGGCTACACCTTC. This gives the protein CASNRDGSDYGYTF.

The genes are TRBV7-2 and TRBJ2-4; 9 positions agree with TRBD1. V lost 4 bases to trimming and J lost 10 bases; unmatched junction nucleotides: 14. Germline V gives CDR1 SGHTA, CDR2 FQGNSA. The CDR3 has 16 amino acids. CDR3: CASSSVPQGARDIQYF. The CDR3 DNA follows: TGTGCCAGCAGCTCGGTACCACAGGGGGCTAGGGATATTCAGTACTTC.

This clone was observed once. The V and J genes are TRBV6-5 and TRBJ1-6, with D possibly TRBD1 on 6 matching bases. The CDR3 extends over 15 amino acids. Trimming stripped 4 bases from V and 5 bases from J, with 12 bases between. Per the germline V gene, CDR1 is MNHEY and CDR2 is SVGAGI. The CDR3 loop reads CASSFADRNNSPLHF. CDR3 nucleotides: TGTGCCAGCAGTTTCGCCGACAGGAATAATTCACCCCTCCACTTT.

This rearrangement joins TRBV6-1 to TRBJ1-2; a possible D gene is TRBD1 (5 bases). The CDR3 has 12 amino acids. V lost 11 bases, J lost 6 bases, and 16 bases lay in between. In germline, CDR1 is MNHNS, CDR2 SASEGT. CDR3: CAGQGRNNGYTF. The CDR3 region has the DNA TGTGCCGGCCAGGGTAGGAATAATGGCTACACCTTC.

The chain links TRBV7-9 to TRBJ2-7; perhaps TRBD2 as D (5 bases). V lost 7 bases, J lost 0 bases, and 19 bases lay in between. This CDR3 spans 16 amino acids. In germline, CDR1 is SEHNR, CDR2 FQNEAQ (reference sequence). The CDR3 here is CASNPVEAAISYEQYF. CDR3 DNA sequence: TGTGCCAGCAATCCCGTGGAGGCAGCTATCTCCTACGAGCAGTACTTC.

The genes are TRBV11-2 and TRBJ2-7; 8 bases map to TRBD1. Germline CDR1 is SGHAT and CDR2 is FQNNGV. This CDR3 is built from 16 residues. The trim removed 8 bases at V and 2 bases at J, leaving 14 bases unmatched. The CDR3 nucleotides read TGTGCCAGCCGTGATTTAGGGACAGGCAGAACCTACGAGCAGTACTTC. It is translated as CASRDLGTGRTYEQYF.

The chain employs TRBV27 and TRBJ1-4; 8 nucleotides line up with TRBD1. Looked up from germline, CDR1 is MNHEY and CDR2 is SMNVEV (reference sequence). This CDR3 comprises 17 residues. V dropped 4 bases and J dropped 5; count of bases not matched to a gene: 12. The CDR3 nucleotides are TGTGCCAGCAGTTCCCCACTAGCGGGACAGGCAAATGAAAAACTGTTTTTT. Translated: CASSSPLAGQANEKLFF.

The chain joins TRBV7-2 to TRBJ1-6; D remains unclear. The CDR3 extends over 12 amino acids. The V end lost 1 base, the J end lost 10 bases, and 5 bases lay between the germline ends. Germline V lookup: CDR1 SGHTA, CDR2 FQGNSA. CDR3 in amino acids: CASSLVLSPLHF. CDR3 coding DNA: TGTGCCAGCAGCTTAGTACTGTCACCCCTCCACTTT.

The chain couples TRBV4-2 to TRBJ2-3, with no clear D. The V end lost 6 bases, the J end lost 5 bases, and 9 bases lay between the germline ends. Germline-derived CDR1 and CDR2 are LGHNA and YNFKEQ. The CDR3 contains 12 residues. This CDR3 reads CASSKAVDTQYF. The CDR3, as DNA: TGTGCCAGCAGTAAGGCGGTAGATACGCAGTATTTT.